This T cell receptor (beta chain) derives from a study of blood T cell repertoires in COVID-19. Background on the study: Sites in the United States, Italy and Spain provided acute and convalescent COVID-19 samples. Sources were T cells, B-cell-depleted T cells, or PBMCs; the material itself was cDNA or gDNA.

Trimming left V 8 bases short and J 7 bases short, with 15 bases between. Germline values: CDR1 SGHVS, CDR2 FQNEAQ. This CDR3 has 13 residues. Original processing notes: Counts of nucleated cells, estimated from reference gene primer amplification, were obtained. Method: immunoSEQ multiplex PCR; TCRdb's copy keeps in-frame clones and lacks some. V, J and clone size are those of that table, while D and trimming were read from the DNA. The sample carries about 73,000 clones, about four fifths recorded once. The chain recombines TRBV7-8 with TRBJ1-5; D is uncertain. The TCR sequence derives from a man aged 45-65 years with active COVID-19. What was sequenced was peripheral blood. CDR3 bases: TGTGCCAGCGACCTCCGGGGAGGGCAGCCCCAGCATTTT. Translation: CASDLRGGQPQHF. Based on the CDR3 plus reference TRBV7-8 and TRBJ1-5, the full variable domain is GAGVSQSPRYKVAKRGQDVALRCDPISGHVSLFWYQQALGQGPEFLTYFQNEAQLDKSGLPSDRFFAERPEGSVSTLKIQRTQQEDSAVYLCASDLRGGQPQHFGDGTRLSIL.